Below, one T cell receptor (beta chain) is given with its context. The sample contains more than one DNA sequence encoding this CDR3. The CDR3 runs to 15 residues. Germline V lookup: CDR1 MGHRA, CDR2 YSYEKL. V dropped 0 bases and J dropped 3; count of bases not matched to a gene: 2. This sample stems from a study of blood T cell repertoires in COVID-19. The table came from immunoSEQ multiplex PCR; TCRdb's copy has only in-frame clones and leaves some out. The sample includes around 200,000 clones, 65% to 90% of them seen just once. What was sequenced was peripheral blood. The TCR sequence derives from a human donor in a cohort sampled during active COVID-19. The genes are TRBV4-1 and TRBJ2-7; the match to TRBD1 covers 10 bases. As DNA, the CDR3 is TGCGCCAGCAGCCAAGATGGGACAGGGGACTACGAGCAGTACTTC. The encoded protein is CASSQDGTGDYEQYF.